This TCR beta chain was profiled in a study of T cells after yellow fever vaccination (dated by TCRdb to between 2018 and 2021). Study-level background: Libraries from fractions with low cell numbers were prepared with the SMART-Seq v4 Ultra Low Input RNA kit. Two healthy male donors made up the cohort, one aged 18 to 29 years and the other aged 30 to 40 years. Blood samples were taken at several timepoints before and after primary and secondary immunization, and bulk PBMC replicates and cell subsets were isolated. Bulk TCR alpha and beta repertoires were sequenced longitudinally to track T-cell clones before and after primary and booster YFV17D yellow fever vaccination.

Points the paper makes about the study in general: The secondary T-cell response was weaker than the primary response but faster, peaking on day 5 instead of day 15. A small share of clonotypes was detected in both CD4 and CD8 compartments, with the overlap likely arising from convergent recombination. After the booster, most clones that had expanded after primary vaccination were detected again (approximately 96% of CD4 and 70% to 90% of CD8), suggesting broad maintenance of memory. The study included only a couple of donors, which limits how far the findings can be generalized. Computational filtering was needed because FACS-sorted repertoires could contain abundant contaminating clonotypes from the bulk population.

TCR cDNA was synthesized by 5'RACE template switching, which introduced a universal primer site and unique molecular identifiers. Priming of cDNA synthesis was performed from both the TCR alpha and TCR beta constant segments. Library amplification involved two PCR steps, and the second step added sample barcodes and sequencing adapters. Libraries were sequenced on Illumina HiSeq 2500 (2x100 bp) or NovaSeq (2x150 bp). The authors' pipeline ran thus. Demultiplexing of reads and collapsing into UMI consensus sequences were performed with MIGEC, and V(D)J alignment was carried out with MiXCR. Using edgeR on replicate PBMC samples, clonotypes were called vaccine-responding if FDR was below 0.01 and the log2 fold change was above 5 up to day 15. Each bulk clonotype was labeled CD4 or CD8 based on which sequenced repertoire, CD4 or CD8, contained the clonotype at higher abundance. Through fastp at Q25 and MiXCR, TCRdb rebuilt clones from the public reads, retaining in-frame beta chains. Every distinct CDR3 protein forms one entry, paired with its most common genes and DNA. TCRdb assigned the V and J calls; the authors' analysis was not used. The sample has 320,000 or so distinct CDR3 sequences on record, roughly 8.4% of them singletons. The ten largest clones represent 17% of the sample.

Including cysteine and phenylalanine, the CDR3 has 14 amino acids. Just CDR3 DNA is preserved here, 42 bases in frame from base 1. The V and J ends are trimmed by 2 bases and 4 bases, leaving 11 bases between them. This specimen's treatment or condition label, per the study, means: live attenuated yellow fever vaccine strain. At each blood-draw timepoint, two biological replicates of bulk PBMCs were obtained. A standard Ficoll-Paque protocol was used to isolate PBMCs from peripheral blood. RNA was extracted with TriZol from bulk PBMCs, CD4 and CD8 fractions, and dextramer-positive and dextramer-negative fractions. Concerning this clonotype: The target of this receptor is not known. Base qualities are not recorded, but no much larger clone differs from it by a single base.

This receptor was obtained from a man younger than 35 who received the YFV17D yellow fever vaccine. The sequencing here drew on PBMCs, taken approximately 40 days after the first yellow fever vaccination. The chain is made from TRBV12-3 or TRBV12-4 and TRBJ2-5, with TRBD1 perhaps the D gene, on 6 matching bases. CDR3 sequence: CASSLTQGRETQYF. In nucleotide form, the sequence is TGTGCCAGCAGTTTAACCCAGGGGAGAGAGACCCAGTACTTC.